This entry lists 17 T cell receptor beta chains sequenced from one sample in a study of monozygotic twins with cystic fibrosis. Produced via immunoSEQ multiplex PCR; TCRdb's table is partial and in-frame only. The profile shows around 34,000 clones, just over 65% of them singletons. Input material: blood. These receptors were collected from a girl aged 5 to 17 with cystic fibrosis.

Only a few counts were recorded for this clone. This sequence joins TRBV2 and TRBJ2-7, with unresolved D. This CDR3 has 14 amino acids. V lost 3 bases and J 1 base, leaving 10 bases between the germline ends. Per germline, CDR1 SNHLY and CDR2 FYNNEI. CDR3 loop: CASSEAAESYEQYF. CDR3 nucleotides: TGTGCCAGCAGTGAGGCGGCAGAATCCTACGAGCAGTACTTC. Combining the CDR3 with reference TRBV2 and TRBJ2-7 gives the whole variable domain EPEVTQTPSHQVTQMGQEVILRCVPISNHLYFYWYRQILGQKVEFLVSFYNNEISEKSEIFDDQFSVERPDGSNFTLKIRSTKLEDSAMYFCASSEAAESYEQYFGPGTRLTVT.

This clone was counted once. The chain combines TRBV7-2 with TRBJ2-1; 15 bases align to TRBD2. Germline V gene sequence: CDR1 SGHTA, CDR2 FQGNSA. Unmatched junction bases numbered 2, after V lost 4 bases and J lost 7 bases. The CDR3 loop spans 15 amino acids. Here the CDR3 reads CASSSGLAGGNEQFF. DNA of the CDR3: TGTGCCAGCAGCTCCGGACTAGCGGGAGGGAATGAGCAGTTCTTC.

This clone has a handful of counts. As DNA, the CDR3 is TGTGCCAGTACAATCACTAGGGTCTCCTACAATGAGCAGTTCTTC. This gives the protein CASTITRVSYNEQFF. The rearrangement uses TRBV19 and TRBJ2-1; perhaps TRBD2 as D (5 bases). This CDR3 has 15 amino acids. With 7 bases removed from V and 0 bases from J, the gap between germline ends came to 13 bases. Per the germline V gene, CDR1 is LNHDA and CDR2 is SQIVND (reference sequence). The variable domain in full, with the rest retrieved from reference TRBV19 and TRBJ2-1, is DGGITQSPKYLFRKEGQNVTLSCEQNLNHDAMYWYRQDPGQGLRLIYYSQIVNDFQKGDIAEGYSVSREKKESFPLTVTSAQKNPTAFYLCASTITRVSYNEQFFGPGTRLTVL.

The rearrangement uses TRBV7-9 and TRBJ1-4; 11 bases map to TRBD1. This CDR3 is 16 amino acids long. Germline V gene sequence: CDR1 SEHNR, CDR2 FQNEAQ (reference sequence). V was clipped by 4 bases and J by 14 bases; unmatched bases: 15. The DNA of the CDR3 is TGTGCCAGCAGCTCATTTCGGGACAGGGGGATGCCAAGGCTGTTTTTT. Amino acid sequence: CASSSFRDRGMPRLFF.

The V call is TRBV4-2, the J call TRBJ2-1; TRBD2 aligns across 9 bases. J lost 7 bases, V lost 1 base, and 11 bases had no gene match. The germline V gene has CDR1 LGHNA and CDR2 YNFKEQ. The CDR3 covers 17 residues. CDR3 region: CASSQVVLAGGANEQFF. As DNA, the CDR3 is TGTGCCAGCAGCCAAGTCGTTTTGGCGGGAGGGGCTAATGAGCAGTTCTTC.

V usage is TRBV9 and J usage is TRBJ2-1, with 16 positions matching TRBD2. V lost 4 bases to trimming and J lost 4 bases; unmatched junction nucleotides: 5. The germline CDR1 and CDR2 sequences are SGDLS and YYNGEE. The CDR3 spans 17 residues. CDR3 coding DNA: TGTGCCAGCAGCATTGGGACTAGCGGGAGGGGGTACAATGAGCAGTTCTTC. As protein: CASSIGTSGRGYNEQFF.

J is TRBJ1-3 and V is TRBV4-2, with D tentatively TRBD1 (5 bases). Deletions cut 2 bases from V and 3 bases from J, with 14 bases between. The CDR3 loop spans 16 amino acids. Germline loops: CDR1 LGHNA, CDR2 YNFKEQ. The CDR3 spells CASSQSAGLYGNTIYF. The CDR3 bases are TGTGCCAGCAGCCAAAGTGCAGGGTTATATGGAAACACCATATATTTT.

The gene calls are TRBV6-5 and TRBJ2-2; D is perhaps TRBD1 (7 bases). The V gene lost 2 bases and the J gene lost 4 bases, with 11 bases spanning the gap. From germline, CDR1 is MNHEY and CDR2 SVGAGI. CDR3 length equals 15 residues. The CDR3, as DNA: TGTGCCAGCAGTTACGCGGGACAGCTCACCGGGGAGCTGTTTTTT. Translating gives CASSYAGQLTGELFF.

This chain joins TRBV5-1 and TRBJ2-5; the match to TRBD2 covers 12 bases. J was trimmed by 6 bases and V by 3 bases; bases with no gene match: 3. Germline V gene lookup returns CDR1 SGHRS and CDR2 YFSETQ. This CDR3 has 14 residues. This CDR3 is CASSSTSGSKTQYF. CDR3 bases: TGCGCCAGCAGCTCGACTAGCGGGAGCAAGACCCAGTACTTC.

The J gene is TRBJ2-5, the V gene TRBV5-4; D gene ambiguous. V was clipped by 0 bases and J by 5 bases, with 5 bases between them. Germline V gene sequence: CDR1 SGHNT, CDR2 YYREEE (reference sequence). The CDR3 has 12 residues. The CDR3: CASSLARETQYF. The CDR3 DNA reads TGTGCCAGCAGCTTGGCCAGGGAGACCCAGTACTTC.

The chain has TRBV4-3 and TRBJ2-1, with TRBD2 identical over 8 bases. Germline values: CDR1 LGHNA, CDR2 YSLEER. CDR3 length equals 18 residues. V trimming: 0 bases; J trimming: 4 bases; junction bases outside the gene matches: 11. For the CDR3, the DNA is TGCGCCAGCAGCCAAGAATACACGCTCGGGAGGGGATACAATGAGCAGTTCTTC. Translating it yields CASSQEYTLGRGYNEQFF.

This clone was recorded only once. V gene TRBV7-9 combines with J gene TRBJ2-1, with 7 bases identical to TRBD2. The CDR3 runs to 16 residues. Unmatched junction bases numbered 13, after V lost 4 bases and J lost 7 bases. Germline loops: CDR1 SEHNR, CDR2 FQNEAQ (reference sequence). The CDR3 DNA is TGTGCCAGCAGCTGGAGGGCGGGAGTCACTCGGAATGAGCAGTTCTTC. Translated, it gives CASSWRAGVTRNEQFF.

This clone was observed a handful of times. The chain is built from TRBV25-1 and TRBJ1-2; D might be TRBD1 (5 bases). Germline V lookup: CDR1 MGHDK, CDR2 SYGVNS. This CDR3 is 13 amino acids long. V lost 2 bases and J lost 5, with 9 bases in between. CDR3: CASSEGAFYGYTF. The CDR3 DNA sequence: TGTGCCAGCAGTGAAGGGGCCTTTTATGGCTACACCTTC.

The V and J genes are TRBV10-3 and TRBJ1-2; 8 positions match TRBD1. The CDR3 totals 15 residues. V trimming: 6 bases; J trimming: 5 bases; junction bases outside the gene matches: 11. Germline V gene lookup returns CDR1 ENHRY and CDR2 SYGVKD. The CDR3 region is CAISLIDRGGYGYTF. CDR3 nucleotide sequence: TGTGCCATCAGCTTAATTGACAGGGGAGGATATGGCTACACCTTC.

The V call is TRBV4-3, the J call TRBJ1-5; D possibly corresponds to TRBD1 (6 bases). The CDR3 is 16 residues long. V was trimmed by 4 bases and J by 6 bases, leaving 19 bases between them. From germline, CDR1 is LGHNA and CDR2 YSLEER. CDR3 DNA: TGCGCCAGCAGCCCGTGGGTAGGGGGAGGGAGTCAGCCCCAGCATTTT. Translated, it gives CASSPWVGGGSQPQHF.

This clone was seen only a few times. One end of the junction does not line up with germline, which may come from a read error. The chain recombines TRBV20-1 with TRBJ1-2; D ambiguous. Germline values: CDR1 DFQATT, CDR2 SNEGSKA (reference sequence). There are 11 residues in the CDR3. Here the CDR3 reads CSASSLGGYSF. The CDR3 bases are TGCAGTGCTTCCAGTCTTGGCGGCTACAGCTTC.

The rearrangement links TRBV7-9 to TRBJ1-2; 11 nucleotides line up with TRBD1. Germline loops: CDR1 SEHNR, CDR2 FQNEAQ (reference sequence). The CDR3 sequence is 16 residues long. V shed 3 bases and J 6 bases; nucleotides not matched to a gene: 9. In DNA, the CDR3 is TGTGCCAGCAGCTTCCAACTCCGGGACAGGGGGGATGGCTACACCTTC. Its translation: CASSFQLRDRGDGYTF.